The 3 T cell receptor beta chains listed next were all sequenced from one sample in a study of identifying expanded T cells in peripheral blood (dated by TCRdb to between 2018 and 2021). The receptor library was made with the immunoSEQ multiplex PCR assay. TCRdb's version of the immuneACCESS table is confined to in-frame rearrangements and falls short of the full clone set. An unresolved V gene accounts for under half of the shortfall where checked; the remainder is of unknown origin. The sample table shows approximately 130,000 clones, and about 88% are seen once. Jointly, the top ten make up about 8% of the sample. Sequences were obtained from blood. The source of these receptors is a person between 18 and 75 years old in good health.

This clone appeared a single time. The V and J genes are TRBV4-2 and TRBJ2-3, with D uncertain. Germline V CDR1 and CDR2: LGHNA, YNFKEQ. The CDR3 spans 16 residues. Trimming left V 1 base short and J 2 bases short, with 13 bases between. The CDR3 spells CASSQVGSALTDTQYF. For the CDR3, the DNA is TGTGCCAGCAGCCAAGTGGGGTCAGCTCTCACAGATACGCAGTATTTT.

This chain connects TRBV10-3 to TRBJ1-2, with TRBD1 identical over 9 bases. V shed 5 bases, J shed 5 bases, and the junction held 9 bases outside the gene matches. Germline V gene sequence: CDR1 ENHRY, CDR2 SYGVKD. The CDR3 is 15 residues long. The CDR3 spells CAISSRGQGKYGYTF. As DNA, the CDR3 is TGTGCCATCAGTTCAAGGGGACAGGGAAAATATGGCTACACCTTC.

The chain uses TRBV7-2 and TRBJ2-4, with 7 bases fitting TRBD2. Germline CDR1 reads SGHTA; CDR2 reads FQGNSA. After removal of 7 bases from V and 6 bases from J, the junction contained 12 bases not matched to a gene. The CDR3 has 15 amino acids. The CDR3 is CASTLGPGGGNIQYF. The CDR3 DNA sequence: TGTGCCAGCACCCTAGGACCCGGCGGGGGAAACATTCAGTACTTC.